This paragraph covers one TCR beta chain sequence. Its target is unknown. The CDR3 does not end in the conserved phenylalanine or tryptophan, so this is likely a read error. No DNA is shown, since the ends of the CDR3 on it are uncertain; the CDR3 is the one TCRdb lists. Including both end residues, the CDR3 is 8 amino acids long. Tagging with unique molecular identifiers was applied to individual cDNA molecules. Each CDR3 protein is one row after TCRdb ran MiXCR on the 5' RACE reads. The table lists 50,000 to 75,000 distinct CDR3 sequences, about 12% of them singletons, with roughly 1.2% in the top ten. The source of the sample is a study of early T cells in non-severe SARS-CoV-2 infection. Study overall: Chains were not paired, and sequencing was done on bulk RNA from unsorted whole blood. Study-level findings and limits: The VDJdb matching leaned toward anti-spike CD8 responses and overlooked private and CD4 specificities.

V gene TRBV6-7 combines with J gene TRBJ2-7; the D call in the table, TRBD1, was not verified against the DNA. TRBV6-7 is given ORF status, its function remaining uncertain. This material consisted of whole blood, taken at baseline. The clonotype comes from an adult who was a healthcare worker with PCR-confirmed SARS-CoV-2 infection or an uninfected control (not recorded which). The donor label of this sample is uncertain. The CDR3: CASPRDRA.